This T cell receptor beta chain was observed in a study of control samples from healthy donors and cancer patients. This table comes from immunoSEQ multiplex PCR, and its TCRdb copy is limited to in-frame clones, with some not included. The sample carries tens of thousands of clones, more than 85% recorded once. CDR1 and CDR2 from the germline V gene are ENHRY and SYGVKD. CDR3 size: 11 residues. V shed 2 bases and J shed 7 bases, with 2 bases lying between them. The clonotype comes from a woman in her forties or fifties in good health. The sample taken for sequencing was blood. The chain recombines TRBV10-3 with TRBJ1-4; D unclear. The CDR3 here is CAISEGEKLFF. CDR3 sequence (DNA): TGTGCCATCAGTGAGGGTGAAAAACTGTTTTTT.